Listed below are T cell receptor beta chains from one sample, sequenced in a study of identical twins. TCRdb ran MiXCR on the 5' RACE reads and lists one entry per CDR3 protein. The sample holds 690,000 or so distinct CDR3 sequences, 6% to 6.5% seen once. Sequencing input: naive T cells sorted from blood. The receptor set was obtained from a man aged 18-30 years in good health. CDR3s include the opening cysteine and the closing phenylalanine or tryptophan. Fields, in order: V gene, clone size, D gene, J gene, CDR3 DNA, CDR3 protein. The D gene is left open where the match is weak. Clone size is shown for a subset of rows, as once, few, many or a class of expanded clone.

>TRBV7-9|-|-|TRBJ2-6
TGTGCCAGCGCCGGGGGAAGCTCTGGGGCCAACGTCCTGACTTTC
CASAGGSSGANVLTF
>TRBV6-2/TRBV6-3|-|TRBD1|TRBJ2-6
TGTGCCAGCAGTTCCGGGACAGGGAATGCTGGGGCCAACGTCCTGACTTTC
CASSSGTGNAGANVLTF
>TRBV7-9|-|-|TRBJ2-1
TGTGCCAGCAGCCCGACCCAGACAAACAATGAGCAGTTCTTC
CASSPTQTNNEQFF
>TRBV4-3|many|-|TRBJ2-7
TGCGCCAGCAGCCAAGATTACGTTTCCGAGCAGTACTTC
CASSQDYVSEQYF
>TRBV7-9|many|-|TRBJ1-4
TGTGCCAGCAGCTTAACGAGTTGGGAACTGTTTTTT
CASSLTSWELFF
>TRBV20-1|many|-|TRBJ2-7
TGCAGTGCTAGTCAGGGACCCTACGAGCAGTACTTC
CSASQGPYEQYF
>TRBV12-3/TRBV12-4|-|-|TRBJ2-7
TGTGCCAGCAGCGCCGGGACACCAAGATCCTCCTACGAGCAGTACTTC
CASSAGTPRSSYEQYF
>TRBV6-6|few|-|TRBJ2-5
TGTGCCAGCAGAGACACCGGGGAGACCCAGTACTTC
CASRDTGETQYF
>TRBV27|few|TRBD1|TRBJ1-2
TGTGCCAGCAGTACATCAGGACAGGGATATCTCTATGGCTACACCTTC
CASSTSGQGYLYGYTF
>TRBV12-3/TRBV12-4|many|TRBD2|TRBJ2-1
TGTGCCAGCGGACAGAGCGGGAGGTACTACAATGAGCAGTTCTTC
CASGQSGRYYNEQFF
>TRBV20-1|many|-|TRBJ2-1
TGCAGTGCTGAGGGGGGAGTTGGCTACAATGAGCAGTTCTTC
CSAEGGVGYNEQFF
>TRBV4-2|-|-|TRBJ2-5
TGTGCCAGCAGCCAAGATTCCGGACACGCGGGAGAGACCCAGTACTTC
CASSQDSGHAGETQYF
>TRBV12-3/TRBV12-4|many|TRBD1|TRBJ1-4
TGTGCCAGCAGGACAGGGGCTGGTGAAAAACTGTTTTTT
CASRTGAGEKLFF
>TRBV13|many|TRBD1|TRBJ1-4
TGTGCCAGCAGCTTAGGCCTGTCGGGGACAGGGCAAGGTGAAAAACTGTTTTTT
CASSLGLSGTGQGEKLFF
>TRBV4-2|many|-|TRBJ2-5
TGTGCCAGCAGCCAAGAAGTGGGAAAAGGTTGGGAGACCCAGTACTTC
CASSQEVGKGWETQYF
>TRBV29-1|-|-|TRBJ1-2
TGCAGCGTTGTAGAGGAGTCAAATGCAAAAGGCTACACCTTC
CSVVEESNAKGYTF
>TRBV29-1|many|-|TRBJ2-1
TGCAGCGTCCCGGGGGTCGGTGAGCAGTTCTTC
CSVPGVGEQFF
>TRBV20-1|few|-|TRBJ2-7
TGCAGTGCTACTCGGACGAGGGGGTTCTACGAGCAGTACTTC
CSATRTRGFYEQYF
>TRBV5-1|many|-|TRBJ1-2
TGCGCCAGCAGTTACTCGGGTGGCTACACCTTC
CASSYSGGYTF
>TRBV20-1|-|-|TRBJ1-4
TGCAGTGCTAGAGACAGGGCCGGTGAAAAACTGTTTTTT
CSARDRAGEKLFF
>TRBV7-4|many|-|TRBJ1-5
TGTGCCAGCAGCTTCGAGATTGGCAATCAGCCCCAGCATTTT
CASSFEIGNQPQHF
>TRBV28|many|-|TRBJ1-6
TGTGCCAGCAGTGGTCCCGGCGGGGGCGCAAATTCACCCCTCCACTTT
CASSGPGGGANSPLHF
>TRBV6-1|many|-|TRBJ1-1
TGTGCCAGCAGTAGGGAGGGGATCGACACTGAAGCTTTCTTT
CASSREGIDTEAFF
>TRBV5-5|many|-|TRBJ1-3
TGTGCCAGCAGCTTAGCGTTCGGAAACACCATATATTTT
CASSLAFGNTIYF
>TRBV9|-|TRBD2|TRBJ2-5
TGTGCCAGCAGCACAGGGACTAGCGGGAGCGCCCAGTACTTC
CASSTGTSGSAQYF
>TRBV5-1|many|TRBD2|TRBJ2-1
TGCGCCAGCAGTAGCCTAGCGGGAGATTATGTGAACAATGAGCAGTTCTTC
CASSSLAGDYVNNEQFF
>TRBV20-1|many|-|TRBJ2-7
TGCAGTGCTAGTTGGGGGGTCTGGCAGTACTTC
CSASWGVWQYF
>TRBV20-1|few|-|TRBJ1-1
TGCAGTGCTAGCCCCAGCCTGAACACTGAAGCTTTCTTT
CSASPSLNTEAFF
>TRBV5-1|many|TRBD1|TRBJ1-1
TGCGCCAGCAGCCCCGGACAGGGAGAAGCTTTCTTT
CASSPGQGEAFF
>TRBV3-1|many|-|TRBJ2-4
TGTGCCAGCAGCCAAGGTGCCATTCAGTACTTC
CASSQGAIQYF
>TRBV7-9|-|-|TRBJ2-1
TGTGCCAGCAGCTATTCTAACAGGGTAAGGTCCTACAATGAGCAGTTCTTC
CASSYSNRVRSYNEQFF
>TRBV29-1|few|-|TRBJ1-6
TGCAGCGTTGAGCTGGGGTTGGGCTCACCCCTCCACTTT
CSVELGLGSPLHF
>TRBV11-2|many|-|TRBJ1-3
TGTGCCAGCGCTGGAGTACGCGGCTCTGGAAACACCATATATTTT
CASAGVRGSGNTIYF
>TRBV19|-|TRBD1|TRBJ1-2
TGTGCCAGCGTAAGCCCGACAGGGGGAATCAACTATGGCTACACCTTC
CASVSPTGGINYGYTF
>TRBV3-1|few|TRBD2|TRBJ2-2
TGTGCCAGCAGCCAAGAACTAGCGGCGAGCACCGGGGAGCTGTTTTTT
CASSQELAASTGELFF
>TRBV12-3/TRBV12-4|many|-|TRBJ2-1
TGTGCCAGCAGTTCCAACGTCGATGGCAGGGTCTACAATGAGCAGTTCTTC
CASSSNVDGRVYNEQFF
>TRBV9|many|-|TRBJ2-3
TGTGCCAGCAGCGACTACCCGACCACAGATACGCAGTATTTT
CASSDYPTTDTQYF
>TRBV27|many|TRBD1|TRBJ1-5
TGTGCCAGCAGTACACAGGGGTATAGCAATCAGCCCCAGCATTTT
CASSTQGYSNQPQHF
>TRBV7-2|-|-|TRBJ2-3
TGTGCCAGCAGCGTCGAAAGGGCAGATACGCAGTATTTT
CASSVERADTQYF
>TRBV20-1|-|TRBD2|TRBJ2-5
TGCAGTGCTAGAGATAAACTAGCGGGAGCGGAGACCCAGTACTTC
CSARDKLAGAETQYF
>TRBV7-9|many|-|TRBJ1-1
TGTGCCAGCAGCCGTAACATGAACACTGAAGCTTTCTTT
CASSRNMNTEAFF
>TRBV5-1|many|-|TRBJ2-3
TGCGCCAGCAGCGGGAGACAGATTAGCACAGATACGCAGTATTTT
CASSGRQISTDTQYF
>TRBV10-3|few|-|TRBJ2-5
TGTGCCATCAGTGGGTCGGGGCGAGAGACCCAGTACTTC
CAISGSGRETQYF
>TRBV7-8|-|TRBD2|TRBJ2-1
TGTGCCAGCAGCTTAGACCTGGGACTAGCGGGAGGGGATGAGCAGTTCTTC
CASSLDLGLAGGDEQFF
>TRBV3-1|many|-|TRBJ2-2
TGTGCCAGCAGCCGGGCGTCCGGGGAGCTGTTTTTT
CASSRASGELFF
>TRBV29-1|few|TRBD1|TRBJ1-2
TGCAGCGTTCCGGACAGGGCTGGCTATGGCTACACCTTC
CSVPDRAGYGYTF
>TRBV19|-|-|TRBJ2-7
TGTGCCAGTAGTATCGGAGGTTACGAGCAGTACTTC
CASSIGGYEQYF
>TRBV28|few|-|TRBJ2-2
TGTGCCAGCTCACCCACGGGACGTAACACCGGGGAGCTGTTTTTT
CASSPTGRNTGELFF
>TRBV28|-|TRBD2|TRBJ2-7
TGTGCCAGCAGTTTAGGACCGGGACTAGATTACTACGAGCAGTACTTC
CASSLGPGLDYYEQYF
>TRBV5-1|many|-|TRBJ2-1
TGCGCCAGCAGTTATCTAGGGGATGAGCAGTTCTTC
CASSYLGDEQFF
>TRBV5-1|-|-|TRBJ1-2
TGCGCCAGCAGCTCAGGACAAAATTATGGCTACACCTTC
CASSSGQNYGYTF
>TRBV24-1|-|-|TRBJ2-1
TGTGCCACCAGATCATCAGGGGTTGACCAGTTCTTC
CATRSSGVDQFF
>TRBV11-2|few|TRBD2|TRBJ2-1
TGTGCCAGCAGCCTATTGGGTGTAGCGGGAGCTAATGAGCAGTTCTTC
CASSLLGVAGANEQFF
>TRBV28|many|-|TRBJ2-2
TGTGCCAGCAGTTCGACGGGGGCAGGCGGGGAGCTGTTTTTT
CASSSTGAGGELFF
>TRBV29-1|-|-|TRBJ2-2
TGCAGCGTTTCCCCCATGGGGGTCGGGGAGCTGTTTTTT
CSVSPMGVGELFF
>TRBV6-2/TRBV6-3|few|TRBD1|TRBJ1-5
TGTGCCAGCAGTGAGTGGACAGGGACCTCTCAGCCCCAGCATTTT
CASSEWTGTSQPQHF
>TRBV4-1|-|-|TRBJ2-4
TGCGCCAGCAGCCGTGAGCCCTCAGGGGCCAAAAACATTCAGTACTTC
CASSREPSGAKNIQYF
>TRBV19|few|-|TRBJ2-5
TGTGCCAGTAGTTCTCGACTCAGACAAGAGACCCAGTACTTC
CASSSRLRQETQYF
>TRBV28|many|-|TRBJ2-5
TGTGCCAGCAGTTTAACAGAAAACCAAGAGACCCAGTACTTC
CASSLTENQETQYF
>TRBV20-1|many|-|TRBJ2-3
TGCAGTGCTAGAACACCTTTCACAGATACGCAGTATTTT
CSARTPFTDTQYF